The rows below give T cell receptor beta chains drawn from one sample of a study of blood T cell repertoires in COVID-19. Clones were sequenced by immunoSEQ multiplex PCR, and TCRdb holds only the in-frame ones, with some missing. The sample has 200,000 to 300,000 clones, roughly 86% seen once. Sequencing was performed on peripheral blood. These receptors were collected from a woman at least 80 years old with COVID-19, enrolled during active disease. Both conserved end residues are part of each CDR3. Each record gives: J gene, D gene, clone size, V gene, CDR3 protein, CDR3 DNA. D genes are given only for firm matches. The listing skips clone size in some rows; elsewhere it reads once, few, many or a size class.

TRBJ2-1,TRBD1,NA,TRBV19,CASSTPRTGGNEQFF,TGTGCCAGTAGTACGCCCAGGACAGGGGGCAATGAGCAGTTCTTC
TRBJ2-3,NA,NA,TRBV21-1,CASSKARGVPGQGTDTQYF,TGTGCCAGCAGCAAAGCGCGGGGGGTACCGGGACAGGGAACAGATACGCAGTATTTT
TRBJ2-3,NA,once,TRBV7-3,CASSQRTPTDTQYF,TGTGCCAGCAGCCAGCGGACCCCCACAGATACGCAGTATTTT
TRBJ1-1,TRBD1,NA,TRBV28,CASSGQANTEAFF,TGTGCCAGCAGCGGACAGGCGAACACTGAAGCTTTCTTT
TRBJ2-1,TRBD1,NA,TRBV9,CASSKRTGAEMNEQFF,TGTGCCAGCAGCAAACGAACAGGGGCCGAGATGAATGAGCAGTTCTTC
TRBJ2-1,TRBD2,NA,TRBV7-2,CASSGSGGSPSEQFF,TGTGCCAGCAGCGGCAGCGGGGGGTCCCCGAGTGAGCAGTTCTTC
TRBJ1-3,TRBD1,NA,TRBV11-2,CASSSLGLDRGPGNTIYF,TGTGCCAGCAGCTCCCTCGGCCTGGACAGGGGGCCTGGAAACACCATATATTTT
TRBJ2-5,NA,NA,TRBV7-2,CASSLVPGTQYF,TGTGCCAGCAGCTTAGTTCCCGGGACCCAGTACTTC
TRBJ2-7,TRBD1,NA,TRBV18,CASSLSTGQGPNEQYF,TGTGCCAGCTCACTATCAACGGGACAGGGACCCAACGAGCAGTACTTC
TRBJ2-4,NA,NA,TRBV4-1,CASSQEYRATKNIQYF,TGCGCCAGCAGCCAGGAATACAGGGCAACCAAAAACATTCAGTACTTC
TRBJ1-1,NA,NA,TRBV7-2,CASSLGGGLAAFF,TGTGCCAGCAGCTTAGGGGGGGGACTAGCGGCTTTCTTT
TRBJ2-2,TRBD2,NA,TRBV6-5,CASSLAGPNTGELFF,TGTGCCAGCAGCCTAGCGGGGCCGAACACCGGGGAGCTGTTTTTT
TRBJ1-5,TRBD1,NA,TRBV7-9,CASSLGQGVNQPQHF,TGTGCCAGCAGCTTAGGACAGGGGGTAAATCAGCCCCAGCATTTT
TRBJ2-2,TRBD2,NA,TRBV7-8,CASSLGGFGELFF,TGTGCCAGCAGCCTCGGGGGGTTCGGGGAGCTGTTTTTT
TRBJ1-5,NA,NA,TRBV28,CASRPSGDNQPQHF,TGTGCCAGCAGGCCTTCGGGGGACAATCAGCCCCAGCATTTT
TRBJ1-2,TRBD1,once,TRBV28,CASAGQGSPRDGYTF,TGTGCCAGCGCGGGACAGGGATCCCCCCGGGATGGCTACACCTTC
TRBJ1-1,TRBD1,NA,TRBV11-2,CASSLATGETEAEAFF,TGTGCCAGCAGCTTAGCTACAGGGGAGACTGAGGCTGAAGCTTTCTTT
TRBJ1-2,TRBD1,NA,TRBV5-6,CASSRPGQGHYGYTF,TGTGCCAGCAGCCGGCCCGGACAGGGCCACTATGGCTACACCTTC
TRBJ2-7,TRBD1,NA,TRBV6-2/TRBV6-3,CASSDRVLIYEQYF,TGTGCCAGCAGCGACAGGGTGCTGATATACGAGCAGTACTTC
TRBJ2-3,NA,NA,TRBV7-2,CASSLAILSSGSGADTQYF,TGTGCCAGCAGCTTAGCGATCCTGAGTTCGGGGAGTGGCGCAGATACGCAGTATTTT
TRBJ2-7,TRBD2,once,TRBV18,CASSSNPGLAYEQYF,TGTGCCAGCTCGTCTAACCCGGGACTAGCTTACGAGCAGTACTTC
TRBJ1-1,TRBD1,NA,TRBV6-2/TRBV6-3,CASSLRRGQGVNTEAFF,TGTGCCAGCAGTCTACGGAGGGGGCAAGGGGTGAACACTGAAGCTTTCTTT
TRBJ1-1,TRBD1,once,TRBV3-1/TRBV3-2,CASSYDSQGAAFF,TGTGCCAGCAGCTACGACTCGCAGGGGGCAGCTTTCTTT
TRBJ2-7,TRBD1,NA,TRBV6-1,CASSDWGQVPYEQYF,TGTGCCAGCAGTGATTGGGGACAGGTGCCCTACGAGCAGTACTTC
TRBJ1-2,NA,many,TRBV2,CASSEGQPYGYTF,TGTGCCAGCAGTGAAGGACAGCCCTATGGCTACACCTTC
TRBJ2-5,NA,NA,TRBV29-1,CSAGAQETQYF,TGCAGTGCGGGGGCCCAAGAGACCCAGTACTTC
TRBJ1-4,NA,NA,TRBV5-1,CASSSATGVGEKLFF,TGCGCCAGCAGCTCCGCGACAGGAGTAGGGGAAAAACTGTTTTTT
TRBJ2-7,NA,NA,TRBV2,CASSDDSLGTYEQYF,TGTGCCAGCAGTGATGACAGCTTGGGGACCTACGAGCAGTACTTC
TRBJ2-3,TRBD2,NA,TRBV7-2,CASSFSGGFIDTQYF,TGTGCCAGCAGCTTTAGCGGGGGGTTTATAGATACGCAGTATTTT
TRBJ2-3,NA,NA,TRBV19,CASSMSETTDTQYF,TGTGCCAGTAGTATGTCGGAGACCACAGATACGCAGTATTTT
TRBJ2-1,NA,NA,TRBV20-1,CSQTSYNEQFF,TGCAGTCAAACTAGTTACAATGAGCAGTTCTTC
TRBJ1-1,NA,NA,TRBV7-2,CASSLAAGLGTEAFF,TGTGCCAGCAGCTTAGCGGCAGGGCTAGGCACTGAAGCTTTCTTT